The subject of this entry is one T cell receptor beta chain. The sample comes from a study of blood T cell repertoires in COVID-19. Whole-study context: T cells, B-cell-depleted T cells, or PBMCs supplied cDNA or gDNA.

V lost 5 bases to trimming and J lost 3 bases, with 11 bases between them. The CDR3 covers 14 residues. In germline, CDR1 is LNHDA, CDR2 SQIVND (reference sequence). In the original workflow: Reference gene primer amplification in the assay estimated nucleated cell counts. Here immunoSEQ multiplex PCR was the method, and the copy in TCRdb shows in-frame clones only, minus some. V and J calls and clone size come straight from that table; D and trimming were deduced from the DNA. The repertoire holds over 110,000 clones, with roughly 85% as singletons. This TCR was recovered from a man between 60 and 70 years old with acute or convalescent COVID-19. The chain couples TRBV19 to TRBJ1-5, with D maybe TRBD1 (5 bases). Input material: peripheral blood. CDR3 in amino acids: CASSFFRDNQPQHF. The CDR3 nucleotides are TGTGCCAGTAGTTTTTTCAGGGACAATCAGCCCCAGCATTTT.